What follows describes a single T cell receptor (beta chain). In its sample, this clone was seen a few times. The antigen it binds to is not known. No qualities accompany the bases; no much larger clone lies one base away. V loses 5 bases of germline sequence and J loses 5 bases, and the interval between the two ends is 18 bases. The CDR3 measures 15 amino acids from cysteine to phenylalanine. Only CDR3 DNA is held: 45 bases, read in frame from base 1. Sequences LNHDA (CDR1) and SQIVND (CDR2) are obtained from the germline V gene (reference sequence). The sample's treatment or condition, from its label and the paper: suppressive antiretroviral therapy. A pool of overlapping 15-mer peptides from HIV-1 Gag, at 0.85 to 1 ug per peptide per mL, was used to stimulate the cells. Memory populations depleted of antigen-responding cells were obtained by sorting nonresponding CD40L-negative CD69-negative CD45RO-high memory CD4+ T cells. Participants were HIV-1-infected adults who started suppressive ART during chronic infection. Participants had undetectable plasma HIV-1 RNA below 50 copies/mL for at least 4 years. To be included, participants needed a CD4+ T cell count above 400 cells/uL and a positive CMV serology. Before stimulation, PBMCs were isolated using density centrifugation and then depleted of CD8+ T cells. For approximately 17 hours, CD8-depleted PBMCs were stimulated with anti-CD28/CD49d costimulation, a CD40-blocking antibody, and enfuvirtide, which was added to prevent new infections. Cells were sorted on a Beckman Coulter MoFlo Legacy or XDP sorter, with propidium iodide excluding dead cells. Genomic DNA was extracted with the QIAamp DNA Mini Kit for samples above one million cells, otherwise with the Quick-DNA Microprep Kit.

The data belong to a study of persistence of HIV-infected CD4 T cells (TCRdb year 2020). About the investigation overall: CMV- and HIV-1 Gag-responding CD4+ T cells were isolated from ART-treated individuals so that antigen-driven clonal expansion of HIV-1-infected cells could be examined. The median time participants had been on suppressive ART was less than 10 years. Apart from a couple of participants who underwent leukapheresis at a single time point, peripheral blood samples of up to about 180 mL were collected from participants at multiple time points. The clonality of all cells in each sorted population was assessed by TCRbeta sequencing, whereas the clonality of infected cells was assessed by proviral sequencing. Cross-participant TCR cluster analysis included 8 or 9 participants for CMV and about 7 participants for Gag. Results and caveats for the whole study, not just this receptor: Bulk TCR analyses could not be limited to the rare CMV-responding cells that actually contained HIV-1 proviruses. Significantly lower TCRbeta richness was observed in CMV- and Gag-responding cells than in anti-CD3/anti-CD28-responding cells, and higher oligoclonality was observed in CMV-responding cells than in CD3/CD28-stimulated and Gag-responding cells. Only a small number of individuals took part in the study, and the range of antigens tested was limited. Within the same sorted populations, how oligoclonal the TCRs were correlated with how oligoclonal the proviruses were. Antigen-responding cells were enriched for degenerate expanded CDR3beta sequences, which suggests convergent selection of CD4+ responses to CMV and Gag.

The immunoSEQ hsTCRB assay version 4, run in survey mode, was used to sequence TCRbeta repertoires from genomic DNA. For TCRbeta sequencing, genomic DNA was diluted to 9.5 to 10 ng/uL, with up to 1 ug used per sample. In the source study's methods: TCRbeta data analysis was done in ImmunoSeq Analyzer 3.0, and diversity was calculated on productive nucleotide rearrangements. The improved Chao index was used to estimate lower-bound TCR diversity, and the Gini coefficient was used to estimate clonality using the Immunarch R package. Nucleotide rearrangements that differed but encoded the same CDR3beta amino acid sequence were counted as separate clonotypes. TCRbeta sequences significantly enriched in antigen-responding cells relative to anti-CD3/anti-CD28-activated cells were identified by differential abundance analysis. TCRs were clustered by predicted peptide-MHC specificity with GLIPH2, both within individual participants and across merged participant data sets. The table was pulled from immuneACCESS by TCRdb, which kept in-frame rearrangements only. Such tables lose some clones; where checked, under half of the loss comes from unresolved V genes, and the rest has no known cause. D and trimming come from the DNA, and the V and J calls and clone size come from that table. The sample table contains around 39,000 clones; only one count was recorded for about 81% of them. Together, the top ten hold roughly 0.99% of the sample.

The sample in question was cultured CD4+ T cells from PBMCs, obtained from a patient who received antiretroviral therapy. What this sample's cell subset or site label stands for: CD40L-CD69- CD45RO-high memory CD4 T cells not responding to Gag peptides. The sequence was collected from an adult with HIV. The donor label of this sample is uncertain. The chain is assembled from TRBV19 and TRBJ2-5; TRBD2 might be the D gene, on 6 matching bases. The sequenced DNA: TGTGCCAGTAGTTGGGCTTCGGGTCTAGCGGAGACCCAGTACTTC. It codes for CASSWASGLAETQYF.